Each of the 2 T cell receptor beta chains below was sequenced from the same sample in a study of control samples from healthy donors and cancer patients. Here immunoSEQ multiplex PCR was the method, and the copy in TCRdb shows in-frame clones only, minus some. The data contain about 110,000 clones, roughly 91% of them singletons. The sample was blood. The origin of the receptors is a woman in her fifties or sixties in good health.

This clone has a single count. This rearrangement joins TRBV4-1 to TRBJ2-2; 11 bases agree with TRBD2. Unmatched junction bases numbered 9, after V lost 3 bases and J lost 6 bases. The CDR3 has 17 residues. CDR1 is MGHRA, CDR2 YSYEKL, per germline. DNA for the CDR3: TGCGCCAGCAGCCAGGAGCCTAGCGGGGGGTTCCCCGGGGAGCTGTTTTTT. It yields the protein CASSQEPSGGFPGELFF.

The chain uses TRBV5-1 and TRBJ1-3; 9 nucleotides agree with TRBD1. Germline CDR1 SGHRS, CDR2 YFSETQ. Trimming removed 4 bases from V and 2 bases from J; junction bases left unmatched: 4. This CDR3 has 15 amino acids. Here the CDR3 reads CASSPGTGTGNTIYF. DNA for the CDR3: TGCGCCAGCAGCCCCGGGACAGGGACTGGAAACACCATATATTTT.